Listed here are 5 T cell receptor beta chains from one sample, sequenced in a study of cytomegalovirus exposure and HLA in healthy donors. PCR used 60 Vbeta primers and 13 Jbeta primers. The data were produced by immunoSEQ multiplex PCR, yet TCRdb's version contains in-frame clones alone and is incomplete. This table holds 90,000 or so clones, roughly 80% found once. The sequenced sample consisted of PBMCs. The receptors originated from a man younger than 40 in good health and CMV-seropositive.

J is TRBJ2-2 and V is TRBV28; perhaps TRBD2 as D (5 bases). Per germline, CDR1 MDHEN and CDR2 SYDVKM. The CDR3 spans 14 residues. With 10 bases removed from V and 1 base from J, the gap between germline ends came to 13 bases. CDR3 loop: CATARDVNTGELFF. The CDR3 nucleotides read TGTGCCACCGCCCGGGATGTGAACACCGGGGAGCTGTTTTTT.

V gene TRBV7-2 combines with J gene TRBJ2-1; maybe TRBD2 (6 bases). Germline V gives CDR1 SGHTA, CDR2 FQGNSA. The CDR3 totals 17 residues. Between the trimmed V and J ends, which lost 1 base and 6 bases, there was a span of 19 bases. CDR3 nucleotide sequence: TGTGCCAGCAGCTTAGACGGGGGACCATCCAGGGTCAATGAGCAGTTCTTC. Amino acids: CASSLDGGPSRVNEQFF.

The rearrangement joins TRBV6-1 to TRBJ2-2, with 8 bases lining up with TRBD2. Germline V CDR1 and CDR2: MNHNS, SASEGT. The V gene end was trimmed by 2 bases and the J gene end by 7 bases; junction bases not matched to a gene: 12. This CDR3 has 17 residues. The CDR3 DNA reads TGTGCCAGCAGTGAAATTCTGTCTAGCGGGCGTGGCGGGGAGCTGTTTTTT. It translates to CASSEILSSGRGGELFF.

The rearrangement uses TRBV25-1 and TRBJ1-1; D not resolved. V dropped 8 bases and J dropped 0 bases, with 13 bases sitting between them. CDR3 length: 14 amino acids. CDR1 MGHDK and CDR2 SYGVNS come from the germline V gene. The CDR3 region has the DNA TGTGCCAGCTCCGGGATTCTAATGAACACTGAAGCTTTCTTT. Translating gives CASSGILMNTEAFF.

J is TRBJ1-4 and V is TRBV28, with TRBD1 matching 8 bases. Trimming at V came to 5 bases and at J to 2 bases, leaving 4 bases not matched to a gene. Germline CDR1 reads MDHEN; CDR2 reads SYDVKM. This CDR3 contains 15 residues. As DNA, the CDR3 is TGTGCCAGCAGTCCTGACAGGGGTACTAATGAAAAACTGTTTTTT. Protein: CASSPDRGTNEKLFF.